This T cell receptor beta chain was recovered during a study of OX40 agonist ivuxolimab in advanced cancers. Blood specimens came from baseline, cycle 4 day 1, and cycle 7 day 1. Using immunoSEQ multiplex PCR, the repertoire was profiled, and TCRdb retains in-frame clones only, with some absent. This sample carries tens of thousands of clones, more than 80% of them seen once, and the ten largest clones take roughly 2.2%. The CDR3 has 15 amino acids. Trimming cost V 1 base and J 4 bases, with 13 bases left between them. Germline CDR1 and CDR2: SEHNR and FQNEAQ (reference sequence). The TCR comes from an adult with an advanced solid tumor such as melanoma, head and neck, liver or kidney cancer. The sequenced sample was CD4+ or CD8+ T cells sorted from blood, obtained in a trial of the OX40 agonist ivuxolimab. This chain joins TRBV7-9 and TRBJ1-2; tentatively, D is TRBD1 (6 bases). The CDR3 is CASSLDREGLYGYTF. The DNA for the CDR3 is TGTGCCAGCAGCTTAGACAGGGAAGGGCTCTATGGCTACACCTTC.